This note documents a single T cell receptor (beta chain) sequence. The germline V gene has CDR1 MRHNA and CDR2 SNTAGT. V lost 0 bases and J 5 bases, leaving 7 bases between the germline ends. The CDR3 spans 13 residues. Positively selected for CCR7, the CD45RO-negative cells used as naive CD8 cells excluded terminally differentiated effector memory CD45RA+ cells. The sample comes from a study of shared clonotypes between healthy human individuals. Background on the study: For every donor, three CD4 naive, three CD4 memory, two CD8 naive and one CD8 memory plates were used.

Produced via immunoSEQ multiplex PCR; TCRdb's table is partial and in-frame only. The table has about 820,000 clones, 80% to 95% seen once. The TCR sequence derives from a man aged 25 to 40 in good health. Sequenced: naive CD8+ T cells sorted from blood. The chain carries TRBV6-4 and TRBJ1-1; perhaps TRBD1 as D (5 bases). DNA of the CDR3: TGTGCCAGCAGTGACTCGGCAGGGACTGAAGCTTTCTTT. Translating it yields CASSDSAGTEAFF.